Listed below are T cell receptor beta chains from one sample, sequenced in a study of blood T cell repertoires in COVID-19. Profiled with immunoSEQ multiplex PCR; TCRdb holds only in-frame clones, not every one. The table records 90,000 to 110,000 clones, 85% to 90% of them present only once. Sequencing was performed on peripheral blood. The receptors were sampled from a human donor in a cohort sampled during active COVID-19. CDR3s include the opening cysteine and the closing phenylalanine or tryptophan. Each record gives: clone size, D gene, V gene, J gene, CDR3 protein, CDR3 DNA. A D gene is named only where the DNA matches it firmly. Expanded clones get a size class; other rows say once, few or many, or leave the size out.

.	TRBD1	TRBV25-1	TRBJ1-2	CASSFGSGTATYGYTF	TGTGCCAGCAGTTTCGGGTCCGGGACAGCAACCTATGGCTACACCTTC
.	.	TRBV5-1	TRBJ2-3	CASSLGRGTDTQYF	TGCGCCAGCAGCTTGGGGAGGGGCACAGATACGCAGTATTTT
once	.	TRBV6-6	TRBJ2-7	CASSYKIAEQYF	TGTGCCAGCAGTTATAAGATCGCGGAGCAGTACTTC
.	.	TRBV7-3	TRBJ2-2	CASSFATANTGELFF	TGTGCCAGCAGCTTTGCGACAGCGAACACCGGGGAGCTGTTTTTT
.	TRBD1	TRBV4-1	TRBJ1-5	CASSQFRDRQVNQPQHF	TGCGCCAGCAGCCAATTCCGGGACAGACAGGTCAATCAGCCCCAGCATTTT
.	.	TRBV5-1	TRBJ1-3	CASSLGGAENGNTIYF	TGCGCCAGCAGCTTGGGCGGTGCGGAGAATGGGAACACCATATATTTT
.	TRBD1	TRBV5-6	TRBJ2-2	CASSWDRGLGGELFF	TGTGCCAGCAGCTGGGACAGGGGGCTGGGCGGGGAGCTGTTTTTT
.	TRBD2	TRBV29-1	TRBJ2-1	CSVLSGRINEQFF	TGCAGCGTCCTTAGCGGGAGGATAAATGAGCAGTTCTTC
few	.	TRBV18	TRBJ1-2	CASSPPTESYGYTF	TGTGCCAGCTCACCACCGACAGAATCCTATGGCTACACCTTC
.	.	TRBV14	TRBJ1-1	CASSLTYTEAFF	TGTGCCAGCAGCCTGACTTACACTGAAGCTTTCTTT
.	.	TRBV5-8	TRBJ2-1	CASSKTGTYIDNEQFF	TGTGCCAGCAGCAAAACCGGGACTTACATAGACAATGAGCAGTTCTTC
.	TRBD1	TRBV6-1	TRBJ2-7	CASSEANGQGYEQYF	TGTGCCAGCAGTGAGGCAAACGGACAGGGCTACGAGCAGTACTTC
.	.	TRBV6-2/TRBV6-3	TRBJ1-5	CASSFGGADQPQHF	TGTGCCAGCAGTTTTGGTGGGGCTGATCAGCCCCAGCATTTT
.	TRBD1	TRBV24-1	TRBJ1-1	CATSDGKGQENTEAFF	TGTGCCACCAGTGATGGAAAGGGACAGGAGAACACTGAAGCTTTCTTT
.	TRBD1	TRBV5-4	TRBJ1-2	CASSSGPGQTPTNYGYTF	TGTGCCAGCAGCTCGGGACCGGGACAGACTCCCACTAACTATGGCTACACCTTC
.	TRBD1	TRBV6-2/TRBV6-3	TRBJ1-2	CASSPTLGQGARGYTF	TGTGCCAGCAGCCCCACCCTTGGACAGGGGGCGCGCGGCTACACCTTC
.	.	TRBV20-1	TRBJ1-5	CSASRDNSNQPQHF	TGCAGTGCTAGTCGGGACAATAGCAATCAGCCCCAGCATTTT
once	TRBD2	TRBV4-1	TRBJ2-7	CASSQDRGTKREGRPYF	TGCGCCAGCAGCCAAGACAGGGGGACTAAGCGGGAGGGCCGTCCGTACTTC
.	.	TRBV9	TRBJ2-5	CASSVGWGAMLQETQYF	TGTGCCAGCAGCGTTGGATGGGGAGCCATGTTACAAGAGACCCAGTACTTC
.	TRBD1	TRBV7-2	TRBJ2-5	CASGRDRGLGETQYF	TGTGCCAGCGGCCGGGACAGGGGGCTGGGGGAGACCCAGTACTTC
.	.	TRBV7-9	TRBJ2-7	CASSPGSYEQYF	TGTGCCAGCAGCCCCGGTTCCTACGAGCAGTACTTC
.	TRBD1	TRBV7-6	TRBJ1-3	CASSLQPLEDRAPGGNTIYF	TGTGCCAGCAGCTTACAACCGTTAGAAGACAGGGCCCCGGGGGGAAACACCATATATTTT
.	TRBD1	TRBV7-2	TRBJ1-6	CASSFRDRNSPLHF	TGTGCCAGCAGCTTCCGGGACAGAAATTCACCCCTCCACTTT
.	TRBD1	TRBV7-9	TRBJ1-1	CASSPTGMNTEAFF	TGTGCCAGCAGCCCGACAGGGATGAACACTGAAGCTTTCTTT
.	TRBD1	TRBV5-1	TRBJ1-6	CASSLGQGNHNSPLHF	TGCGCCAGCAGCTTGGGACAGGGGAACCATAATTCACCCCTCCACTTT
.	TRBD1	TRBV7-8	TRBJ1-6	CASSNRGHNSPLHF	TGTGCCAGCAGCAACAGGGGGCATAATTCACCCCTCCACTTT
once	TRBD1	TRBV6-6	TRBJ1-2	CASSSRQGHLYGYTF	TGTGCCAGCAGCTCCAGACAGGGCCACCTCTATGGCTACACCTTC
.	.	TRBV28	TRBJ2-7	CASSSTSTYEQYF	TGTGCCAGCAGTTCGACTTCGACCTACGAGCAGTACTTC
.	.	TRBV9	TRBJ1-1	CASSVGGGMGTEAFF	TGTGCCAGCAGCGTAGGGGGAGGGATGGGCACTGAAGCTTTCTTT
.	TRBD1	TRBV6-5	TRBJ1-6	CASSHGQGASPLHF	TGTGCCAGCAGCCATGGACAGGGGGCATCACCCCTCCACTTT
.	.	TRBV6-5	TRBJ2-3	CASSLFSSTDTQYF	TGTGCCAGCAGTCTGTTTTCCTCCACAGATACGCAGTATTTT
.	.	TRBV7-9	TRBJ1-2	CASSLVDLETANYGYTF	TGTGCCAGCAGCTTAGTTGATTTAGAAACCGCTAACTATGGCTACACCTTC
.	TRBD2	TRBV18	TRBJ2-7	CASSPGGSGSHEQYF	TGTGCCAGCTCACCCGGGGGAAGCGGGAGCCACGAGCAGTACTTC
.	TRBD1	TRBV29-1	TRBJ2-1	CSAETGVGDEQFF	TGCAGCGCCGAAACAGGGGTTGGCGATGAGCAGTTCTTC
.	TRBD2	TRBV4-2	TRBJ2-3	CASSQDELAGGTQYF	TGTGCCAGCAGCCAAGATGAACTAGCGGGAGGTACGCAGTATTTT
.	.	TRBV3-1/TRBV3-2	TRBJ1-1	CASSQASEAFF	TGTGCCAGCAGCCAAGCGAGTGAAGCTTTCTTT
many	TRBD1	TRBV4-3	TRBJ2-7	CASSQDAGAGGNEQYF	TGCGCCAGCAGCCAAGACGCCGGGGCAGGGGGCAACGAGCAGTACTTC
.	TRBD1	TRBV29-1	TRBJ1-1	CSVAITGGTEAFF	TGCAGCGTTGCCATTACAGGGGGCACTGAAGCTTTCTTT
.	TRBD2	TRBV7-9	TRBJ2-7	CASSFASGPYEQYF	TGTGCCAGCAGCTTCGCTAGCGGACCCTACGAGCAGTACTTC
.	TRBD1	TRBV7-2	TRBJ1-4	CASSLADRGSNEKLFF	TGTGCCAGCAGCTTAGCGGACAGGGGGTCTAATGAAAAACTGTTTTTT
.	.	TRBV10-3	TRBJ1-6	CAISEFSGGGSSPLHF	TGTGCCATCAGTGAGTTTTCCGGAGGCGGCAGCTCACCCCTCCACTTT
.	.	TRBV7-2	TRBJ2-2	CASSLVSRRNTGELFF	TGTGCCAGCAGCTTAGTTTCCAGGAGGAATACCGGGGAGCTGTTTTTT
.	TRBD1	TRBV5-1	TRBJ2-3	CASSPGTGGSIADTQYF	TGCGCCAGCAGCCCCGGGACAGGGGGCTCTATTGCAGATACGCAGTATTTT
.	.	TRBV5-5	TRBJ2-5	CASSPYTGGETQYF	TGTGCCAGCAGCCCCTACACAGGTGGGGAGACCCAGTACTTC
.	.	TRBV4-1	TRBJ1-2	CASSQDDRDYGYTF	TGCGCCAGCAGCCAAGATGACCGGGACTATGGCTACACCTTC
.	TRBD1	TRBV5-4	TRBJ1-6	CASTYGTGLYNSPLHF	TGTGCCAGCACTTATGGGACAGGGCTCTATAATTCACCCCTCCACTTT
.	TRBD1	TRBV5-6	TRBJ1-2	CASSVGTELYYGYTF	TGTGCCAGCAGCGTCGGGACAGAGCTTTACTATGGCTACACCTTC
few	TRBD1	TRBV28	TRBJ1-1	CASRPPAGGLTEAFF	TGTGCCAGCAGACCCCCGGCAGGGGGCTTAACTGAAGCTTTCTTT
once	.	TRBV9	TRBJ2-3	CASSASSGRGRTDTQYF	TGTGCCAGCAGCGCTTCCTCGGGCAGGGGTCGGACAGATACGCAGTATTTT